This T cell receptor (beta chain) originates from a study of blood T cell repertoires in COVID-19. Looking at the study overall: There were acute and convalescent COVID-19 samples, and they came from the United States, Italy and Spain.

Assay: immunoSEQ multiplex PCR; the TCRdb copy retains only in-frame clones and omits some. The sample lists fewer than 40,000 clones, over 75% occurring once. The CDR3 has 16 residues. CDR1 MDHEN and CDR2 SYDVKM come from the germline V gene. Unmatched junction bases numbered 15, after V lost 6 bases and J lost 8 bases. The clonotype originates from a man aged 60-69 years with acute or convalescent COVID-19. This sequence joins TRBV28 and TRBJ2-1; 8 nucleotides align to TRBD2. Specimen: peripheral blood. Here the CDR3 DNA reads TGTGCCAGCAGGGGGGATACGGGAGGGACAATCTATGAGCAGTTCTTC. Translated: CASRGDTGGTIYEQFF.